This T cell receptor beta chain was captured in a study of blood T cells in healthy people across ages. With a J-beta primer mix and a sample-barcoded 5' primer, a second PCR ran about 6 to 11 cycles. TCRdb itself ran the 5' RACE reads through MiXCR, one entry per CDR3 protein. The sample has 710,000 or so distinct CDR3 sequences, approximately 22% seen once. This clonotype was seen a few times. Trimming took 0 bases from V and 8 from J; bases not matched to a gene: 2. This CDR3 comprises 14 residues. In germline, CDR1 is DFQATT, CDR2 SNEGSKA (reference sequence). The chain links TRBV20-1 to TRBJ2-4, with 12 bases lining up with TRBD2. This TCR was recovered from an older man in good health. Sequencing used blood. The CDR3 bases are TGCAGTGCTAGAGAACTAGCGGGAGGTTACATTCAGTACTTC. It translates to CSARELAGGYIQYF.